The present entry profiles one T cell receptor (beta chain) with its context. Its antigen is unidentified. The data were obtained in a study of blood T cells in healthy people across ages. Study background: Through template switching, about one barcoded beta molecule was captured per two T cells, as measured in model experiments.

Germline trimming cut 5 bases from V and 11 bases from J; bases unmatched to any gene: 6. CDR1 is SGHTA and CDR2 is FQGNSA in the germline V gene. The CDR3 runs to 12 residues. For the second PCR, which ran for roughly 6 to 11 cycles, a sample-barcoded 5' primer and a J-beta primer mix were used. One entry per CDR3 protein, called by TCRdb with MiXCR from the 5' RACE reads. The sample holds under 850,000 distinct CDR3 sequences, approximately 35% seen once. Study-wide findings and caveats: The study found more naive CD4+ cells and higher diversity in long-lived than aged donors.

The chain recombines TRBV7-2 with TRBJ1-1, with 9 positions matching TRBD1. The specimen sequenced was blood. This receptor was identified in a young man in good health. CDR3 region: CASSGRTGDAFF. The CDR3 nucleotides are TGTGCCAGCAGCGGACGGACAGGGGACGCTTTCTTT.